A single sample gave rise to the 10 T cell receptor beta chains below, sequenced in a study of tissue T cells after allogeneic stem cell transplantation. TCRdb's table, derived via immunoSEQ multiplex PCR, lists solely in-frame clones and lacks some. The sample lists roughly 1,800 clones, approximately 56% occurring once. The time point was: mouse harvest day 7 after allogeneic transplant. Each mouse received 10^7 T-cell-depleted marrow cells plus 10^6 splenic CD5+ T cells by tail vein. The sample consisted of spleen. The receptors were gathered from a female BALB/c mouse given C57BL/6 T cells with graft-versus-host disease after an allogeneic hematopoietic cell transplant.

This clone was counted once. Gene and germline names: mouse. The sequence runs out 1 residue before the end of the CDR3; the remainder is reconstructed from the germline J gene. This rearrangement joins TRBV3 to TRBJ1-1, with TRBD1 identical over 7 bases. The trim removed 1 base at V and 0 bases at J, leaving 2 bases unmatched. This CDR3 has 15 residues. Germline CDR1 is SNHLY and CDR2 is FYNGKV (reference sequence). CDR3 DNA (partial): TGTGCCAGCAGCTTAGAGGGGGCCTCAAACACAGAAGTCTTC. Encoded protein: CASSLEGASNTEVF. The full CDR3 protein is CASSLEGASNTEVFF.

This clone occurred once. Mouse gene names and germline throughout. The CDR3 is cut off 1 residue early in the read; its end comes from the germline J gene. The chain joins TRBV5 to TRBJ2-2; TRBD2 agrees at 9 bases. CDR1 is LGHNA, CDR2 YNLKQL, per germline (reference sequence). Losses at the gene ends were 2 bases for V and 0 bases for J; bases not matched to a gene: 1. This CDR3 comprises 16 residues. The CDR3: CASSQWGGANTGQLYF. The sequenced CDR3 bases are TGTGCCAGCAGCCAATGGGGGGGCGCAAACACCGGGCAGCTCTAC.

On this clone: The gene names given are mouse names. The read halts 1 residue ahead of the CDR3 end, with the missing end drawn from the germline J gene. The J gene is TRBJ1-6, the V gene TRBV19; possibly TRBD1 for D (6 bases). TRBJ1-6 is recorded as an ORF, its role being uncertain. The CDR3 is made up of 14 amino acids. Trimming removed 4 bases at V and 6 bases at J, with 11 bases between. Germline V CDR1 and CDR2: FNHDT, SITEND (reference sequence). The DNA read from the CDR3 is TGTGCCAGCAGTCCTACAGGGTTTAATTCGCCCCTCTAC. Amino acids: CASSPTGFNSPLY. The whole CDR3 sequence is CASSPTGFNSPLYF.

Note on this clone: Germline and genes here are mouse. The read ends 1 residue shy of where the CDR3 ends; the end is completed using the germline J gene. The chain carries TRBV20 and TRBJ1-5; D remains unclear. V was cut by 3 bases and J by 4 bases, with 7 bases left in between. Germline assignment: CDR1 GFQATS and CDR2 STVNSAI. The CDR3 is made up of 12 amino acids. The chain's CDR3 is CGARGQNQAPLF. CDR3 bases read: TGTGGTGCTAGAGGCCAAAACCAGGCTCCGCTT.

This clone was counted once. Gene names and germline match the mouse. The sequenced fragment ends 1 residue before the CDR3 boundary, so the rest is inferred from the germline J gene. The rearrangement links TRBV19 to TRBJ2-1, with 11 bases matching TRBD2. The CDR3 totals 14 residues. The V gene's germline CDR1 is FNHDT and CDR2 SITEND (reference sequence). With 4 bases clipped from V and 5 bases from J, the junction kept 2 bases outside the gene matches. CDR3 region: CASSRDWGNAEQFF. The CDR3 DNA, read in part, is TGTGCCAGCAGTCGGGACTGGGGGAATGCTGAGCAGTTC.

In its sample, this clone ranks as large. Each gene name is a mouse one. The read ends 1 residue shy of where the CDR3 ends; the end is completed using the germline J gene. The chain carries TRBV5 and TRBJ2-3; D might be TRBD1 or TRBD2, each matching 6 bases. Deletions cut 1 base from V and 3 bases from J, with 8 bases between. CDR1 and CDR2 (germline): LGHNA, YNLKQL (reference sequence). CDR3 size: 14 residues. CDR3: CASSQVGAAETLYF. The sequenced part of the CDR3 DNA is TGTGCCAGCAGCCAAGTGGGGGCGGCAGAAACGCTGTAT.

Note on this clone: Mouse gene names and germline throughout. The CDR3 end is not reached by the read, which stops 1 residue before it; the germline J gene fills it in. The chain is built from TRBV17 and TRBJ2-5; 10 bases are shared with TRBD2. V shed 1 base, J shed 1 base, and the junction held 5 bases outside the gene matches. CDR3 length: 17 amino acids. CDR1 MNHDT and CDR2 YYDKIL come from the germline V gene. The CDR3 bases that were read are TGTGCTAGCAGTAGAGGACTGGGGGGAGGATACCAAGACACCCAGTAC. Amino acid sequence: CASSRGLGGGYQDTQY. Given in full, the CDR3 is CASSRGLGGGYQDTQYF.

This clone appeared a few times. Gene labels here are mouse ones. The CDR3 goes on 1 residue after the read ends, and that part is filled in from the germline J gene. V is TRBV19 and J is TRBJ2-7, with a possible D match to TRBD2 (7 bases). Deletions cut 1 base from V and 7 bases from J, with 9 bases between. Germline CDR1 is FNHDT and CDR2 is SITEND (reference sequence). The CDR3 consists of 12 residues. CDR3 region: CASSIRGAEQYF. Partial CDR3 DNA: TGTGCCAGCAGTATACGGGGGGCGGAACAGTAC.

Details on this clone: Mouse gene names apply. Read coverage stops 1 residue before the CDR3 terminus; the germline J gene supplies the remainder. The chain recombines TRBV5 with TRBJ1-3; D perhaps matches TRBD1 (5 bases). The germline CDR1 and CDR2 sequences are LGHNA and YNLKQL (reference sequence). The V gene lost 4 bases and the J gene lost 0 bases, with 10 bases spanning the gap. This CDR3 is built from 15 residues. The DNA read from the CDR3 is TGTGCCAGCAGCCCGACAGACTATTCTGGAAATACGCTCTAT. Translation gives CASSPTDYSGNTLY. The CDR3, in full, reads CASSPTDYSGNTLYF.

The sample holds a few counts of this clone. Gene names are mouse gene names. The CDR3 end is not reached by the read, which stops 1 residue before it; the germline J gene fills it in. The genes are TRBV12-2 and TRBJ2-5; D uncertain. CDR1 is SGHLS and CDR2 is HYDKME in the germline V gene. The ends were cut back, 0 bases at V and 0 bases at J, with 6 bases in the middle. The CDR3 consists of 14 residues. CDR3 DNA, as far as it was read: TGTGCCAGCTCTCTCGAGCTTAACCAAGACACCCAGTAC. The encoded protein is CASSLELNQDTQY. The whole CDR3 sequence is CASSLELNQDTQYF.